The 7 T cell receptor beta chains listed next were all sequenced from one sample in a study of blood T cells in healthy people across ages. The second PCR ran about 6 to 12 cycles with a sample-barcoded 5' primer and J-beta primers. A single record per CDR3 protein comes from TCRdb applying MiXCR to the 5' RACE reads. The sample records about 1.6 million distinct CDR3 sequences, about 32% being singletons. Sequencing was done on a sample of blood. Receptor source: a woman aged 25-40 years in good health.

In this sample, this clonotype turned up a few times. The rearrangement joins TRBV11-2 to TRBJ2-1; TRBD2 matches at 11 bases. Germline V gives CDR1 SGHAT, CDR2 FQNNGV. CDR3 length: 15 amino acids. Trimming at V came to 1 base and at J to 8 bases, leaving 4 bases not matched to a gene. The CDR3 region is CASSLVGSGGDEQFF. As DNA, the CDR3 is TGTGCCAGCAGCTTAGTCGGTAGCGGGGGGGATGAGCAGTTCTTC. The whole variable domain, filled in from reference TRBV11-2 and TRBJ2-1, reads EAGVAQSPRYKIIEKRQSVAFWCNPISGHATLYWYQQILGQGPKLLIQFQNNGVVDDSQLPKDRFSAERLKGVDSTLKIQPAKLEDSAVYLCASSLVGSGGDEQFFGPGTRLTVL.

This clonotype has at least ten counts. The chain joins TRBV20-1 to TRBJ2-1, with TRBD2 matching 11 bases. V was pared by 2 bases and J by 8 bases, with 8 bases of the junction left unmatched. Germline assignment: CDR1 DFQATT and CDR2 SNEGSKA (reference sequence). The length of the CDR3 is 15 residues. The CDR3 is CSARIAGGAVYEQFF. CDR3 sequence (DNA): TGCAGTGCTAGAATAGCGGGGGGGGCTGTATATGAGCAGTTCTTC.

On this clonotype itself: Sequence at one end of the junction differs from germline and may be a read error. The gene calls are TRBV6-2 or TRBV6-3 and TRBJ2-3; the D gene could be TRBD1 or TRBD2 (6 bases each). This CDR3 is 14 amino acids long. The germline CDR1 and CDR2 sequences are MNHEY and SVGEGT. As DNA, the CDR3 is TGTGCCAGCAGGGGGACAAACCCGGGAGATATGCAGTATTTT. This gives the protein CASRGTNPGDMQYF.

Here the CDR3 DNA reads TGTGCCAGCAGTTATCATACCCGACAGGGCGACTATGGCTACACCTTC. This translates into CASSYHTRQGDYGYTF. The chain is built from TRBV28 and TRBJ1-2; 7 bases are a match to TRBD1. Trimming cost V 4 bases and J 3 bases; bases outside gene matches: 11. From germline, CDR1 is MDHEN and CDR2 SYDVKM. The CDR3 is 16 amino acids.

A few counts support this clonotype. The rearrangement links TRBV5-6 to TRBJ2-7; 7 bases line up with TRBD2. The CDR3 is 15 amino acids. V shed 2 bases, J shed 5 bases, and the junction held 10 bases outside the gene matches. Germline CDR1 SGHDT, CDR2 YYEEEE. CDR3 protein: CASSLTASGSHEQYF. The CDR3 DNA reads TGTGCCAGCAGCTTAACGGCTAGCGGCTCACACGAGCAGTACTTC.

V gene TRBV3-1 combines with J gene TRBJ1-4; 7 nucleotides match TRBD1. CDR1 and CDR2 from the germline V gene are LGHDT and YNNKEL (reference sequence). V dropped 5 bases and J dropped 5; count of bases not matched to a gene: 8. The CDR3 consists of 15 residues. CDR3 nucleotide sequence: TGTGCCAGCAGCACACTCGGGACAGAAAATGAAAAACTGTTTTTT. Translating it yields CASSTLGTENEKLFF.

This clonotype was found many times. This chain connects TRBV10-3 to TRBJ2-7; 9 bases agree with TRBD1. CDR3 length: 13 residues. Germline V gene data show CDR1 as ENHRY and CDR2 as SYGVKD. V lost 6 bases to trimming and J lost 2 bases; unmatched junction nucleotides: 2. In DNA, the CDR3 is TGTGCCATCAGAGGACAGGGGCCCTACGAGCAGTACTTC. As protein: CAIRGQGPYEQYF.